This T cell receptor (beta chain) was captured by sequencing in a study of blood T cells in healthy people across ages. The second PCR ran about 6 to 11 cycles with a sample-barcoded 5' primer and J-beta primers. From the 5' RACE reads, TCRdb called clonotypes with MiXCR, one entry per CDR3 protein. Seen here are roughly 1.6 million distinct CDR3 sequences, about 32% observed once, and the top ten hold 11%. The draw of peripheral blood yielded roughly 9.4 milliliters from each donor. The receptor's source is a woman in her 30s in good health. What was sequenced was blood.

The CDR3 sequence: CSAPGQGRYEQYF. The CDR3 nucleotides read TGCAGTGCTCCGGGACAGGGGAGGTATGAGCAGTACTTC. The chain employs TRBV20-1 and TRBJ2-7; 10 positions match TRBD1. Germline V lookup: CDR1 DFQATT, CDR2 SNEGSKA (reference sequence). Trimming removed 5 bases from V and 7 bases from J; junction bases left unmatched: 8. This CDR3 has 13 amino acids.